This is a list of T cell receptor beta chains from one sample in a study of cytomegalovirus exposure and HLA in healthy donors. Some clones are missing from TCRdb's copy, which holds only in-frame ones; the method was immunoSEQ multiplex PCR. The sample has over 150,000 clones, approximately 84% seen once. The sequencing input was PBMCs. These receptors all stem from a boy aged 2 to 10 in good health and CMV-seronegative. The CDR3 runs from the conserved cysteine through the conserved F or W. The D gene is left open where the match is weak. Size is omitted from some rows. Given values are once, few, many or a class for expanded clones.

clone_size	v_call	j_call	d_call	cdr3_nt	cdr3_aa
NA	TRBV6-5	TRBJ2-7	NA	TGTGCCAGCAGTTACTCGAGTCAGGCAGCCTACGAGCAGTACTTC	CASSYSSQAAYEQYF
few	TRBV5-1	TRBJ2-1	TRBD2	TGCGCCAGCAAGGACGGGGCAGGGGGACTAGCGGCGTACAATGAGCAGTTCTTC	CASKDGAGGLAAYNEQFF
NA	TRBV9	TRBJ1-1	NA	TGTGCCAGCAGCCCACTTTTGAATTGGGGCCCCTCGAACACTGAAGCTTTCTTT	CASSPLLNWGPSNTEAFF
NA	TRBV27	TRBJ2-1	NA	TGTGCCAGCAGTTTCCGGGGTCATGAGCAGTTCTTC	CASSFRGHEQFF
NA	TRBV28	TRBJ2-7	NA	TGTGCCAGCAGTCTGGGACATAGGGACGAGCAGTACTTC	CASSLGHRDEQYF
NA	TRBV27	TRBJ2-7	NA	TGTGCCAGCAGTTTTATCGACAGGTTCTCCTACGAGCAGTACTTC	CASSFIDRFSYEQYF
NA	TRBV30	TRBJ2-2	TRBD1	TGTGCCTGGTGGAGGTCCGGGACAGGGAGACGAACCGGGGAGCTGTTTTTT	CAWWRSGTGRRTGELFF
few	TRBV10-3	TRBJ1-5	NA	TGTGCCATCAGTCTACAGGGAATCAATCAGCCCCAGCATTTT	CAISLQGINQPQHF
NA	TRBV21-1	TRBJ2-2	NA	TGTGCCAGCAGCAGGGGACTTTCTGCTAACACCGGGGAGCTGTTTTTT	CASSRGLSANTGELFF
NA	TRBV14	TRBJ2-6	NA	TGTGCCAGCAGCCAATTGTTGGACGGACTCTCTTCTGGGGCCAACGTCCTGACTTTC	CASSQLLDGLSSGANVLTF
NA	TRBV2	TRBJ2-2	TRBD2	TGTGCCAGCAATCGCGGGAGGGGCACCGGGGAGCTGTTTTTT	CASNRGRGTGELFF
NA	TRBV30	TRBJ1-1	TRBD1	TGTGCCTGGAGATCGACAGGGCCAGAAGCTTTCTTT	CAWRSTGPEAFF
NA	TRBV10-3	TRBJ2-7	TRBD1	TGTGCCATTGGACAGGGGGCAGGCGAGCAGTACTTC	CAIGQGAGEQYF
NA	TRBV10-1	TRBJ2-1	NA	TGCGCCAGCAGTGAACCCCAGACTCGCACCTACAATGAGCAGTTCTTC	CASSEPQTRTYNEQFF
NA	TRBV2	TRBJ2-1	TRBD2	TGTGCCAGCAGTGAAGGGGCTAGCGGGTCGCTTAATGAGCAGTTCTTC	CASSEGASGSLNEQFF
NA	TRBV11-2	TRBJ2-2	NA	TGTGCCAGCAGCTTACCAGGGCCTAACACCGGGGAGCTGTTTTTT	CASSLPGPNTGELFF
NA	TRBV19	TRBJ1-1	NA	TGTGCCAGTAGTATAGTAAACAGGGTTGACACTGAAGCTTTCTTT	CASSIVNRVDTEAFF
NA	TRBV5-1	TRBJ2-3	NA	TGCGCCAGCAGCTCCCAGGGGACAGATACGCAGTATTTT	CASSSQGTDTQYF
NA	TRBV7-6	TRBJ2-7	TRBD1	TGTGCCAGCAGCTTATTCAGGGGGCAAATGGAGCAGTACTTC	CASSLFRGQMEQYF
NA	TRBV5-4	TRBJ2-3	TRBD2	TGTGCCAGCAGCTTAAGCGGGAGGGGCACAGATACGCAGTATTTT	CASSLSGRGTDTQYF
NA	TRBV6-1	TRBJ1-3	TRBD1	TGTGCCAGCAGTGCCACTAGGCCGGGACAGGGGCCGGGCACCATATATTTT	CASSATRPGQGPGTIYF
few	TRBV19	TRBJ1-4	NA	TGTGCCAGTAGTCCCTCGCTAGCTGCAACTAATGAAAAACTGTTTTTT	CASSPSLAATNEKLFF
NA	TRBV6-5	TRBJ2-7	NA	TGTGCCAGCAGTTCTAGCGTGGAGAACGAGCAGTACTTC	CASSSSVENEQYF
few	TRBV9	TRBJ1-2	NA	TGTGCCAGCAGCATCACCCCGGGCAGGGGCTATGGCTACACCTTC	CASSITPGRGYGYTF
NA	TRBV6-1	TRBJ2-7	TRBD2	TGTGCCAGCACGAGCGGGAGCCGCACCTACGAGCAGTACTTC	CASTSGSRTYEQYF
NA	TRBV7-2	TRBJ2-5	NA	TGTGCCAGCAGCTTAGTCTCTATTCGGGAGACCCAGTACTTC	CASSLVSIRETQYF
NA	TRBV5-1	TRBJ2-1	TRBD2	TGCGCCAGCAGCTTGGCTAGCGGGAGTAATGAGCAGTTCTTC	CASSLASGSNEQFF
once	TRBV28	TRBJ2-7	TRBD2	TGTGCCAGCAGTACGGGACTAGCGGGGCTTACTACCTACGAGCAGTACTTC	CASSTGLAGLTTYEQYF
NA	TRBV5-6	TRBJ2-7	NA	TGTGCCAGCAGCCCCGGAGTTGCCGAGCAGTACTTC	CASSPGVAEQYF
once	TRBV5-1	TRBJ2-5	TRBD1	TGCGCCAGCGGACTGACAGGGACGCCCCAGTACTTC	CASGLTGTPQYF
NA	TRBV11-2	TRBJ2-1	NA	TGTGCCAGCAGCTTAATGGACAGACCCAATGAGCAGTTCTTC	CASSLMDRPNEQFF